Listed here are 14 T cell receptor beta chains from one sample, sequenced in a study of Ad26.COV2.S vaccination and SARS-CoV-2 variants. Treatment noted: some 20 received Ad26.COV2.S at low or high dose, single or two shots; 5 received placebo; per-sample allocation not given. Samples were taken on day 63 after the first vaccine or placebo injection. Assay used: immunoSEQ multiplex PCR; TCRdb lists only in-frame clones, some missing. This table has more than 300,000 clones, 85% to 90% appearing once. Sequencing used peripheral blood, obtained in a trial of Ad26.COV2.S vaccine versus placebo. All receptors derive from a person between 18 and 60 years old who received the Ad26.COV2.S COVID-19 vaccine or a placebo.

V usage is TRBV10-3 and J usage is TRBJ1-6; 7 positions agree with TRBD1. V shed 6 bases and J 8 bases; nucleotides not matched to a gene: 7. In germline, CDR1 is ENHRY, CDR2 SYGVKD. The CDR3 has 14 residues. The DNA of the CDR3 is TGTGCCATCAGAACCGGGACAGATTATTCACCCCTCCACTTT. Translation gives CAIRTGTDYSPLHF.

This clone appeared a single time. The gene calls are TRBV5-1 and TRBJ2-2, with D unresolved. V lost 0 bases to trimming and J lost 2 bases, with 5 bases between them. This CDR3 is built from 14 residues. Germline V gene data show CDR1 as SGHRS and CDR2 as YFSETQ. CDR3 protein: CASSLDPNTGELFF. Written as DNA, the CDR3 is TGCGCCAGCAGCTTGGACCCCAACACCGGGGAGCTGTTTTTT.

J is TRBJ2-7 and V is TRBV28; weak D call: TRBD2 (6 bases). Germline-derived CDR1 and CDR2 are MDHEN and SYDVKM. With 2 bases removed from V and 6 bases from J, the gap between germline ends came to 8 bases. The CDR3 loop spans 12 amino acids. CDR3 protein: CASSLRRGEQYF. CDR3 nucleotide sequence: TGTGCCAGCAGTTTACGGAGGGGCGAGCAGTACTTC.

The rearrangement joins TRBV2 to TRBJ2-5, with D perhaps TRBD2 (7 bases). The CDR3 is made up of 15 amino acids. Trimming removed 3 bases from V and 2 bases from J, with 13 bases in between. Per the germline V gene, CDR1 is SNHLY and CDR2 is FYNNEI. In nucleotides, the CDR3 is TGTGCCAGCAGTGACGCGGGGAGGGGGCAAGAGACCCAGTACTTC. Amino acid sequence: CASSDAGRGQETQYF.

The gene calls are TRBV7-9 and TRBJ1-4; 7 positions agree with TRBD1. V trimming: 3 bases; J trimming: 7 bases; junction bases outside the gene matches: 11. Per germline, CDR1 SEHNR and CDR2 FQNEAQ (reference sequence). This CDR3 is built from 16 residues. CDR3 sequence (DNA): TGTGCCAGCAGCTTTTTCGTAGGGGGCGTGGGTGAAAAACTGTTTTTT. This sequence encodes CASSFFVGGVGEKLFF.

V gene TRBV23-1 combines with J gene TRBJ1-5, with D unresolved. TRBV23-1 belongs to the ORF category, with a function that is uncertain. The ends were cut back, 0 bases at V and 0 bases at J, with 12 bases in the middle. The CDR3 spans 17 residues. The CDR3 sequence is CASSQSYLIFSNQPQHF. Here the CDR3 DNA reads TGCGCCAGCAGTCAATCGTATTTGATTTTTAGCAATCAGCCCCAGCATTTT.

This chain uses TRBV27 with TRBJ2-1; 8 positions agree with TRBD2. CDR3 length: 14 amino acids. Germline loops: CDR1 MNHEY, CDR2 SMNVEV (reference sequence). The J segment lost 4 bases and the V segment lost 5 bases, leaving 4 bases of the junction unmatched. The CDR3 sequence is CASSQRESYNEQFF. In DNA form, the CDR3 reads TGTGCCAGCAGTCAGCGGGAGAGTTACAATGAGCAGTTCTTC.

The chain combines TRBV6-5 with TRBJ1-1; TRBD1 agrees at 9 bases. Germline loops: CDR1 MNHEY, CDR2 SVGAGI. This CDR3 has 15 residues. The V gene end was trimmed by 0 bases and the J gene end by 4 bases; junction bases not matched to a gene: 3. The chain's CDR3 is CASSYSTGGVTEAFF. The DNA for the CDR3 is TGTGCCAGCAGTTACTCGACAGGGGGGGTCACTGAAGCTTTCTTT.

V gene TRBV3-1 (or the pseudogene TRBV3-2) combines with J gene TRBJ1-1, with D hard to call. V was cut by 2 bases and J by 10 bases, with 14 bases left in between. The CDR3 length is 13 residues. Per germline, CDR1 LGHDT and CDR2 YNNKEL (reference sequence). The chain's CDR3 is CASSQYAQELAFF. DNA of the CDR3: TGTGCCAGCAGCCAATACGCCCAGGAACTAGCTTTCTTT.

The rearrangement joins TRBV28 to TRBJ2-7; TRBD1 matches at 8 bases. J was trimmed by 0 bases and V by 7 bases; bases with no gene match: 5. Germline CDR1 reads MDHEN; CDR2 reads SYDVKM. The CDR3 runs to 14 residues. The CDR3 DNA follows: TGTGCCAGCACCCGGACAGGGAGCTCCTACGAGCAGTACTTC. Translating it yields CASTRTGSSYEQYF.

Note on this clone: Additional DNA sequences in this sample encode the identical CDR3. The chain carries TRBV5-1 and TRBJ2-1; D is unclear. The CDR3 has 11 residues. Trimming cost V 0 bases and J 8 bases, with 3 bases left between them. Germline V gives CDR1 SGHRS, CDR2 YFSETQ. The CDR3 loop reads CASSLVDEQFF. CDR3 in DNA: TGCGCCAGCAGCTTGGTCGATGAGCAGTTCTTC.

This clone was counted between two and nine times. J is TRBJ2-7 and V is TRBV29-1; TRBD1 or TRBD2 may be the D gene (5 bases each). The CDR3 spans 14 residues. The germline V gene encodes CDR1 SQVTM and CDR2 ANQGSEA. V was trimmed by 7 bases and J by 3 bases, leaving 19 bases between them. CDR3 protein: CSARDRHGSYEQYF. The CDR3 DNA is TGCAGCGCTAGGGACCGGCATGGTAGCTACGAGCAGTACTTC.

The chain employs TRBV7-3 and TRBJ1-6; a weak D match, TRBD1 (5 bases). The CDR3 has 13 amino acids. Per the germline V gene, CDR1 is SGHTA and CDR2 is FQGTGA. Trimming removed 4 bases at V and 10 bases at J, with 11 bases between. CDR3 nucleotides: TGTGCCAGCAGCTGGGACGCGCGGTCACCCCTCCACTTT. Translated, it gives CASSWDARSPLHF. The full variable domain, rest sourced from reference TRBV7-3 and TRBJ1-6, is GAGVSQTPSNKVTEKGKYVELRCDPISGHTALYWYRQSLGQGPEFLIYFQGTGAADDSGLPNDRFFAVRPEGSVSTLKIQRTERGDSAVYLCASSWDARSPLHFGNGTRLTVT.

The chain couples TRBV5-4 to TRBJ2-1; D is possibly TRBD2 (5 bases). Germline CDR1 is SGHNT and CDR2 is YYREEE (reference sequence). This CDR3 spans 15 amino acids. V dropped 2 bases and J dropped 0 bases, with 9 bases sitting between them. As DNA, the CDR3 is TGTGCCAGCAGCTTACTAGTGGGCTCCTACAATGAGCAGTTCTTC. Its translation is CASSLLVGSYNEQFF.